These 12 T cell receptor beta chains came from one sample sequenced in a study of blood T cell repertoires in COVID-19. Sequencing was performed with immunoSEQ multiplex PCR; in TCRdb, only in-frame clones are kept and a portion is missing. The repertoire includes more than 150,000 clones, roughly 76% of them detected once, and 12% sits in the top ten. Material for sequencing was peripheral blood. The receptor source for this set is an elderly woman with COVID-19, enrolled during active disease.

This clone was detected only once. The chain couples TRBV20-1 to TRBJ1-4, with D unclear. Germline CDR1 DFQATT, CDR2 SNEGSKA (reference sequence). The germline V and J ends were trimmed by 3 bases and 8 bases, with 13 bases remaining between them. CDR3 length: 13 residues. In DNA form, the CDR3 reads TGCAGTGCTAGTCCGGGTGGGTACGAAAAACTGTTTTTT. As protein: CSASPGGYEKLFF.

This chain connects TRBV11-3 to TRBJ2-1, with 12 bases aligning to TRBD1. The CDR3 covers 17 residues. The V gene end was trimmed by 5 bases and the J gene end by 6 bases; junction bases not matched to a gene: 11. The germline V gene has CDR1 SGHNT and CDR2 YENEEA. CDR3 protein: CASSRGQGAIISNEQFF. In DNA, the CDR3 is TGTGCCAGCAGCCGGGGACAGGGGGCGATTATCTCCAATGAGCAGTTCTTC.

The chain recombines TRBV20-1 with TRBJ2-1; unclear D gene. CDR1 and CDR2 from the germline V gene are DFQATT and SNEGSKA (reference sequence). This CDR3 is 13 amino acids long. Trimming took 3 bases from V and 3 from J, leaving 9 bases between them. The CDR3 sequence is CSASIPLYNEQFF. CDR3 bases: TGCAGTGCTAGTATCCCTCTCTACAATGAGCAGTTCTTC.

The J gene is TRBJ1-1, the V gene TRBV4-1; 8 positions match TRBD1. Trimming cost V 4 bases and J 1 base; bases outside gene matches: 17. The CDR3 is 19 residues long. The germline V gene encodes CDR1 MGHRA and CDR2 YSYEKL. The CDR3, as DNA: TGCGCCAGCAGCCTCGTCGGTATTGCCCAGGACAGGGAGAACACTGAAGCTTTCTTT. Its protein product is CASSLVGIAQDRENTEAFF.

The chain joins TRBV29-1 to TRBJ1-5; weak D call: TRBD1 (6 bases). Germline assignment: CDR1 SQVTM and CDR2 ANQGSEA. This CDR3 spans 13 amino acids. The V end was cut by 6 bases, the J end by 4 bases, with 13 bases between. CDR3 protein: CSVAQGWNQPQHF. CDR3 DNA: TGCAGCGTCGCACAGGGTTGGAATCAGCCCCAGCATTTT.

The chain uses TRBV14 and TRBJ1-2; D not resolved. V lost 5 bases and J lost 0, with 10 bases in between. This CDR3 has 14 residues. Looked up from germline, CDR1 is SGHDN and CDR2 is FVKESK. The CDR3 is CASSASLANYGYTF. The CDR3 bases are TGTGCCAGCAGCGCCTCTTTAGCTAACTATGGCTACACCTTC. Combining the CDR3 with reference TRBV14 and TRBJ1-2 gives the whole variable domain EAGVTQFPSHSVIEKGQTVTLRCDPISGHDNLYWYRRVMGKEIKFLLHFVKESKQDESGMPNNRFLAERTGGTYSTLKVQPAELEDSGVYFCASSASLANYGYTFGSGTRLTVV.

The V call is TRBV5-1, the J call TRBJ2-1; 8 nucleotides agree with TRBD1. Germline CDR1 reads SGHRS; CDR2 reads YFSETQ. With V trimmed by 0 bases and J by 4 bases, 3 bases remained unmatched. The CDR3 runs 15 residues. CDR3: CASSLEGQVYNEQFF. The CDR3 nucleotides are TGCGCCAGCAGCTTGGAGGGACAGGTATACAATGAGCAGTTCTTC.

V usage is TRBV7-9 and J usage is TRBJ1-1; weak D call: TRBD1 (6 bases). CDR1 and CDR2 (germline): SEHNR, FQNEAQ (reference sequence). The germline V and J ends were trimmed by 2 bases and 8 bases, with 12 bases remaining between them. CDR3 size: 13 residues. CDR3: CASSLKGQSEAFF. The DNA of the CDR3 is TGTGCCAGCAGCTTAAAAGGACAGTCAGAAGCTTTCTTT.

The genes are TRBV27 and TRBJ2-2; 9 bases align to TRBD1. Germline V gives CDR1 MNHEY, CDR2 SMNVEV (reference sequence). The CDR3 has 15 amino acids. With V trimmed by 5 bases and J by 6 bases, 7 bases remained unmatched. The CDR3 DNA sequence: TGTGCCAGCAGTGTCGGGACAGGGACCTCCGGGGAGCTGTTTTTT. This gives the protein CASSVGTGTSGELFF.

The genes are TRBV12-5 and TRBJ2-4, with D maybe TRBD2 (6 bases). Germline values: CDR1 LGHNT, CDR2 FRNRAP. CDR3 length equals 14 residues. Trimming left V 0 bases short and J 9 bases short, with 12 bases between. As DNA, the CDR3 is TGTGCTAGTGGTTTGGTCGGGGGAGGCGGCATTCAGTACTTC. Its translation is CASGLVGGGGIQYF. Full variable domain (rest looked up from reference TRBV12-5 and TRBJ2-4): DARVTQTPRHKVTEMGQEVTMRCQPILGHNTVFWYRQTMMQGLELLAYFRNRAPLDDSGMPKDRFSAEMPDATLATLKIQPSEPRDSAVYFCASGLVGGGGIQYFGAGTRLSVL.

V and J are TRBV7-8 and TRBJ2-2, with D possibly being TRBD2 (5 bases). The CDR3 loop spans 13 amino acids. V was pared by 1 base and J by 6 bases, with 6 bases between. Germline V gene lookup returns CDR1 SGHVS and CDR2 FQNEAQ. The CDR3 here is CASSLDGAGELFF. CDR3 nucleotide sequence: TGTGCCAGCAGCTTAGACGGGGCCGGGGAGCTGTTTTTT. Using reference TRBV7-8 and TRBJ2-2 for the parts outside the CDR3, the full variable domain is GAGVSQSPRYKVAKRGQDVALRCDPISGHVSLFWYQQALGQGPEFLTYFQNEAQLDKSGLPSDRFFAERPEGSVSTLKIQRTQQEDSAVYLCASSLDGAGELFFGEGSRLTVL.

The chain joins TRBV20-1 to TRBJ2-5; unclear D gene. Deletions cut 3 bases from V and 2 bases from J, with 13 bases between. This CDR3 is 14 amino acids long. Germline V gene lookup returns CDR1 DFQATT and CDR2 SNEGSKA (reference sequence). CDR3 amino acids: CSASFPNGQETQYF. The CDR3 nucleotides are TGCAGTGCTAGTTTCCCGAACGGTCAAGAGACCCAGTACTTC.